Reported below is one T cell receptor beta chain. The PCR used 60 Vbeta and 13 Jbeta primers. Profiling relied on immunoSEQ multiplex PCR, and the TCRdb table lists in-frame clones only, not all of them. The profile shows about 150,000 clones, less than 85% of them singletons. Germline lookup yields CDR1 SGHDT and CDR2 YYEEEE. The CDR3 covers 15 residues. J lost 3 bases, V lost 0 bases, and 5 bases had no gene match. This sample was taken from a study of cytomegalovirus exposure and HLA in healthy donors. This TCR was sampled from a woman aged 50 to 60 in good health and CMV-seropositive. The rearrangement links TRBV5-6 to TRBJ2-7; 8 bases align to TRBD2. Sequencing used PBMCs. This chain's CDR3 is CASSLAWGLDYEQYF. CDR3 in DNA: TGTGCCAGCAGCTTGGCCTGGGGACTAGACTACGAGCAGTACTTC.